This TCR beta chain emerged from a study of T-cell reconstitution after alpha-beta-depleted transplantation in children. Whole-study findings and limits: Reportedly, roughly two months post-transplant, alpha-beta T cells arose from several hundred expanded graft clones. Diversity and T-cell counts at one year after transplant derived mostly from new T cells. Some patients' high day-60 TCRbeta diversity was traced to surviving recipient T cells and thymic progenitors.

Of note for this clonotype: What it binds is unknown.

Using unique molecular identifiers, the investigators prepared the TCRbeta library. TCRdb fed the PCR reads into MiXCR, producing one record per CDR3 protein. The repertoire includes about 500,000 distinct CDR3 sequences, 9.5% to 12% of them detected once, and 12% to 15% sits in the top ten. The TCR originated in a female patient younger than 10 who had a stem cell transplant for aplastic anemia, so the T cells may come from the graft donor. Sequences were derived from PBMCs, mostly from graft donor cells, sampled 180 days after TCRalphabeta/CD19-depleted stem cell transplant.

Here the CDR3 DNA reads TGCGCCAGCAGCTCCGGCCCAGGAGGTGAAAAACTGTTTTTT. Amino acids: CASSSGPGGEKLFF. The chain employs TRBV5-1 and TRBJ1-4; the D is unclear. V was pared by 3 bases and J by 7 bases, with 13 bases between. Per germline, CDR1 SGHRS and CDR2 YFSETQ. The length of the CDR3 is 14 residues.